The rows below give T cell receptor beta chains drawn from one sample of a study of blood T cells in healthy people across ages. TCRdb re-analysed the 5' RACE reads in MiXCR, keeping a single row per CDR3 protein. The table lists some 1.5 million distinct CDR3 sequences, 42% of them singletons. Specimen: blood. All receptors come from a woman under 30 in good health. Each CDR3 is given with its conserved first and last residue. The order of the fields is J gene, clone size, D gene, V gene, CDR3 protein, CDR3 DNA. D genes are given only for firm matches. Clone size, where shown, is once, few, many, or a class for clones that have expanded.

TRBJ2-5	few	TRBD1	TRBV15	CATSNLGQLQETQYF	TGTGCCACCAGCAATTTGGGACAGCTTCAAGAGACCCAGTACTTC
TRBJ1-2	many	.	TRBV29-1	CSVERPNYGYTF	TGCAGCGTTGAACGGCCTAACTATGGCTACACCTTC
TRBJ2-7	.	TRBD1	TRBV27	CASSVTGAEYEQYF	TGTGCCAGCAGTGTGACAGGGGCGGAGTACGAGCAGTACTTC
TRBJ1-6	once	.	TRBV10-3	CAIVGSYNSPLHF	TGTGCCATCGTGGGCTCCTATAATTCACCCCTCCACTTT
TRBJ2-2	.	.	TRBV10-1	CASSVARSTGELFF	TGCGCCAGCAGTGTGGCCAGGAGCACCGGGGAGCTGTTTTTT
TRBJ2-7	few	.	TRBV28	CASSTVGSLHYEQYF	TGTGCCAGCAGTACGGTCGGGAGTCTACACTACGAGCAGTACTTC
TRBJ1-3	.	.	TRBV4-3	CASSQASQGSGNTIYF	TGCGCCAGCAGCCAGGCCTCACAGGGTTCTGGAAACACCATATATTTT
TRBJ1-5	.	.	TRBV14	CASSKRGQPQHF	TGTGCCAGCAGCAAAAGGGGTCAGCCCCAGCATTTT
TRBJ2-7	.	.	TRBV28	CASSQPGHLYNEQYF	TGTGCCAGCAGCCAACCGGGACATCTATACAATGAGCAGTACTTC
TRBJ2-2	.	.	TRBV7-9	CASRDGLYTGELFF	TGTGCCAGCAGGGACGGGTTGTACACCGGGGAGCTGTTTTTT
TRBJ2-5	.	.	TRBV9	CASSVGLRSAQYF	TGTGCCAGCAGCGTAGGGTTGCGATCCGCCCAGTACTTC
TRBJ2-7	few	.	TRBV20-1	CTEGLIYEQYF	TGCACCGAGGGTCTCATCTACGAGCAGTACTTC
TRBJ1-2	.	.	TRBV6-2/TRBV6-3	CASTDNAHGYTF	TGTGCCAGCACCGACAACGCCCATGGCTACACCTTC
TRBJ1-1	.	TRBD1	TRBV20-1	CSSQGVNTEAFF	TGCAGCTCACAGGGGGTGAACACTGAAGCTTTCTTT
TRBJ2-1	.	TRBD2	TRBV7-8	CASSFRGLAGSSYNGQFF	TGTGCCAGCAGCTTTAGGGGACTAGCGGGGAGCTCCTACAATGGGCAGTTCTTC
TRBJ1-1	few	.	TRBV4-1	CASSQGLLGQLNTEAFF	TGCGCCAGCAGCCAAGGTTTATTGGGGCAGCTTAACACTGAAGCTTTCTTT
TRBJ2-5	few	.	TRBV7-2	CASSLGVGAGETQYF	TGTGCCAGCAGCCTAGGGGTGGGGGCCGGGGAGACCCAGTACTTC
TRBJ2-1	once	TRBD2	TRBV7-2	CASSWTSGRTEQFF	TGTGCCAGCAGCTGGACTAGCGGGCGAACCGAGCAGTTCTTC
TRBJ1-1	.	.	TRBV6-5	CASSSVLTGTEAFF	TGTGCCAGCAGTTCTGTACTTACAGGGACTGAAGCTTTCTTT
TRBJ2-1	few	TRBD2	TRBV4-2	CASSQGTSGRGNEQFF	TGTGCCAGCAGCCAGGGCACTAGCGGGAGGGGAAATGAGCAGTTCTTC
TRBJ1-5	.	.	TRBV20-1	CSAREAPRDIYSNQPQHF	TGCAGTGCTAGGGAGGCCCCCCGGGACATCTATAGCAATCAGCCCCAGCATTTT
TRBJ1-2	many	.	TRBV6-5	CASSYGDTLWGYTF	TGTGCCAGCAGTTACGGGGACACCCTATGGGGCTACACCTTC
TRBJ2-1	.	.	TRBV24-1	CATSERLPGEQFF	TGTGCCACCAGTGAGAGACTGCCGGGGGAGCAGTTCTTC
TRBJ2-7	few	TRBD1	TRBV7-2	CASSSRDRNYYEQYF	TGTGCCAGCAGCTCCCGGGACAGGAATTACTACGAGCAGTACTTC
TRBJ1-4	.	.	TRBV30	CAWSMDTVEKLFF	TGTGCCTGGAGTATGGACACCGTTGAAAAACTGTTTTTT
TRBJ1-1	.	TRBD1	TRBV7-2	CASSYRPGTGGRNTEAFF	TGTGCCAGCAGCTACCGCCCCGGGACAGGGGGCAGGAACACTGAAGCTTTCTTT
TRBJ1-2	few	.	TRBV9	CASSSGKGVYYGYTF	TGTGCCAGCAGCAGCGGCAAGGGGGTATACTATGGCTACACCTTC
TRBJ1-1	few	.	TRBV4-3	CASSQDFGQGTEAFF	TGCGCCAGCAGCCAAGATTTCGGGCAGGGGACTGAAGCTTTCTTT
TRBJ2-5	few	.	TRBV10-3	CAISATSSQETQYF	TGTGCCATCAGCGCTACTAGCAGCCAAGAGACCCAGTACTTC
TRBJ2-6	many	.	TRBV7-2	CASSFPLSHSGANVLTF	TGTGCCAGCAGCTTCCCTCTCTCGCATTCTGGGGCCAACGTCCTGACTTTC
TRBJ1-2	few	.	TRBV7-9	CASSLSPPFRGDYGYTF	TGTGCCAGCAGCTTAAGTCCCCCGTTCAGGGGAGACTATGGCTACACCTTC
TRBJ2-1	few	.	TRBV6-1	CASRRDTPYNEQFF	TGTGCCAGCAGGCGGGACACTCCCTACAATGAGCAGTTCTTC
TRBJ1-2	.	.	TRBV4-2	CASSQPPGGARHGYTF	TGTGCCAGCAGCCAACCTCCGGGGGGGGCGAGGCATGGCTACACCTTC
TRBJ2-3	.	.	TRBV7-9	CASSSKPGPRWDTQYF	TGTGCCAGCAGCTCAAAACCGGGCCCCCGGTGGGATACGCAGTATTTT
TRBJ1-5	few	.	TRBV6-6	CASRRGAYSNQPQHF	TGTGCCAGCCGGAGGGGGGCTTATAGCAATCAGCCCCAGCATTTT
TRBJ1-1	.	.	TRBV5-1	CASSFRVPTGTENTEAFF	TGCGCCAGCAGCTTCAGGGTGCCGACCGGCACAGAGAACACTGAAGCTTTCTTT
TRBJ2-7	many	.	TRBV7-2	CASSLSGGNYEQYF	TGTGCCAGCAGCTTATCAGGGGGGAACTACGAGCAGTACTTC
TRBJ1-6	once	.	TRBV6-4	CASSDFTLYNSLLHF	TGTGCCAGCAGTGACTTCACACTGTATAATTCACTCCTCCACTTT
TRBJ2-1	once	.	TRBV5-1	CASSPTSSSCNEQFF	TGCGCCAGCAGCCCTACTAGTAGCTCCTGCAATGAGCAGTTCTTC
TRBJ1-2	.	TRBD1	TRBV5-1	CASSLMGGQGRGYTF	TGCGCCAGCAGCTTGATGGGCGGACAGGGACGAGGCTACACCTTC
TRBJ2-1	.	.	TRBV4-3	CASSQSQRPYNVQFF	TGCGCCAGCAGCCAAAGCCAGCGTCCTTACAATGTGCAGTTCTTC
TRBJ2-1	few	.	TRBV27	CASTFPHEQFF	TGTGCCAGTACCTTTCCCCATGAGCAGTTCTTC
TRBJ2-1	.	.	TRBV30	CAWSEWVNEQFF	TGTGCCTGGAGTGAGTGGGTGAATGAGCAGTTCTTC
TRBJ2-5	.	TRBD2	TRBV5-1	CASSLEASGNGEQYF	TGCGCCAGCAGCTTGGAGGCTAGCGGGAACGGTGAGCAGTACTTC
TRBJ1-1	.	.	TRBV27	CASSGGRGRTEAFF	TGTGCCAGCAGCGGGGGACGGGGGAGGACTGAAGCTTTCTTT
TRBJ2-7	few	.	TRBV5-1	CASSLTEAGEQYF	TGCGCCAGCAGTCTGACCGAGGCGGGTGAGCAGTACTTC
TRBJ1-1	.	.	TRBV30	CAWSVASGREAFF	TGTGCCTGGAGTGTGGCGAGTGGCAGGGAAGCTTTCTTT
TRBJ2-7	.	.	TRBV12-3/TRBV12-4	CASSWAGDEQYF	TGTGCCAGCAGTTGGGCCGGGGACGAGCAGTACTTC
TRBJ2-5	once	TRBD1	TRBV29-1	CSVAKGAGETQYF	TGCAGCGTTGCTAAGGGGGCGGGAGAGACCCAGTACTTC
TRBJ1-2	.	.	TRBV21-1	CASSPGGQGVCPYGYTF	TGTGCCAGCAGTCCCGGGGGGCAGGGGGTCTGTCCTTATGGCTACACCTTC
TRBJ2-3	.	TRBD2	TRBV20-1	CSAAWTSGGASTDTQYF	TGCAGTGCTGCCTGGACTAGCGGGGGGGCTAGCACAGATACGCAGTATTTT
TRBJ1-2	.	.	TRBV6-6	CASSRNSFPYGYTF	TGTGCCAGCAGTAGAAACAGCTTTCCCTATGGCTACACCTTC
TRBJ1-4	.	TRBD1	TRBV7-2	CASSRQGPGTNEKLFF	TGTGCCAGCAGCCGACAGGGACCGGGAACTAATGAAAAACTGTTTTTT
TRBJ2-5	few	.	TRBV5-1	CASSNADRGVQETQYF	TGCGCCAGCAGCAACGCCGACAGAGGGGTTCAAGAGACCCAGTACTTC
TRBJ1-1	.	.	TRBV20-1	CSARPPRGEAFF	TGCAGTGCTAGACCCCCTAGGGGTGAAGCTTTCTTT